This TCR beta chain was sequenced for a study of T cells in Graves' hyperthyroidism and ophthalmopathy. Study-level information: Peripheral blood was collected at initial diagnosis, before any treatment.

The CDR3 sequence is 14 residues long. CDR1 SQVTM and CDR2 ANQGSEA come from the germline V gene. V lost 7 bases to trimming and J lost 9 bases; unmatched junction nucleotides: 11. With respect to this clonotype: Its antigen remains unidentified.

Overall study findings and caveats: Blood held most thyroid clonotypes expanded above 0.001 frequency.

Uncontrolled infection, other autoimmune disease, pregnancy or lactation disqualified patients from enrolment. RNA transcripts gave rise to amplified TCR beta CDR3 regions. HTBI primers drove first-round RT-PCR of the TCR CDR3. TCRdb re-analysed the multiplex PCR reads in MiXCR, keeping a single row per CDR3 protein. The top ten hold around 32% of the sample, which has about 350,000 distinct CDR3 sequences, roughly an eighth seen once. The rearrangement uses TRBV29-1 and TRBJ2-1; 11 nucleotides align to TRBD2. Material for sequencing was blood. The TCR comes from a woman in her forties with Graves' ophthalmopathy. This chain's CDR3 is CSAQLAGVSTEQFF. The CDR3 DNA sequence: TGCAGCGCCCAACTAGCGGGAGTTTCCACTGAGCAGTTCTTC.